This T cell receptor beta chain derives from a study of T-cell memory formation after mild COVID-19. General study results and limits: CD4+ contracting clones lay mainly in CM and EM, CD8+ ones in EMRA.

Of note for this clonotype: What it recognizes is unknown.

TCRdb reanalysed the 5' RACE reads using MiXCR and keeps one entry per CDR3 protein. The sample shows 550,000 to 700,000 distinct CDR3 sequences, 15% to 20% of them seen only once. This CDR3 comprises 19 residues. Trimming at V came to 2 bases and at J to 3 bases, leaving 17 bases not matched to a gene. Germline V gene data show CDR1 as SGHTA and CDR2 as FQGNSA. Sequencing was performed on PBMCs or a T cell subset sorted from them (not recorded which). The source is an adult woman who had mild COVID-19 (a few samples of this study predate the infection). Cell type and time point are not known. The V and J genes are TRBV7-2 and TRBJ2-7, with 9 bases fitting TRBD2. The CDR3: CASSLTTGREGGPYYEQYF. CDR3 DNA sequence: TGTGCCAGCAGCTTAACGACTGGGCGGGAGGGTGGCCCCTACTACGAGCAGTACTTC.